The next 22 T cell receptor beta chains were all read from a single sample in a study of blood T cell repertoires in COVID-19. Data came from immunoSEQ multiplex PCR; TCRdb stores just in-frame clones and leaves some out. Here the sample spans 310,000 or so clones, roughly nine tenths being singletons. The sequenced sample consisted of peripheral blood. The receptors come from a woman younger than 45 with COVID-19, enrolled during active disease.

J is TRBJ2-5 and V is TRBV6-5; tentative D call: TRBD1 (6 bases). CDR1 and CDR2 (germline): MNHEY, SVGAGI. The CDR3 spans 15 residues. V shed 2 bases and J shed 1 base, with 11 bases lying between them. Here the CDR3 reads CASSYPGVGQETQYF. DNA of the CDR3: TGTGCCAGCAGTTACCCAGGGGTGGGCCAAGAGACCCAGTACTTC.

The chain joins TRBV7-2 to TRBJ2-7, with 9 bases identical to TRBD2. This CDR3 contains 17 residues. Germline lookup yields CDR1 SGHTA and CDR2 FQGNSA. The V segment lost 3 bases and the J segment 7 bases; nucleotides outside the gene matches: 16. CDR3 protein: CASSFGWVAGVVREQYF. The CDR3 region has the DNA TGTGCCAGCAGCTTCGGGTGGGTAGCGGGAGTTGTGAGGGAGCAGTACTTC.

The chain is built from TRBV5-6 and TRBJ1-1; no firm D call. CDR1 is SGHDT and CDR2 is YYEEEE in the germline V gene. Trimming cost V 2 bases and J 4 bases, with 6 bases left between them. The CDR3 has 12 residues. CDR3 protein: CASSFEGTEAFF. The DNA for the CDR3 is TGTGCCAGCAGCTTTGAGGGCACTGAAGCTTTCTTT.

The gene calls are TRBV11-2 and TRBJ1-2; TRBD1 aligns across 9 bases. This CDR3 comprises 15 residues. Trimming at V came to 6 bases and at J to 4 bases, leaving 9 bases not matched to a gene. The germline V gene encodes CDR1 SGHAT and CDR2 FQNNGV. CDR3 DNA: TGTGCCAGCAGTACATCCGGGACAGGGCTCTATGGCTACACCTTC. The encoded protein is CASSTSGTGLYGYTF.

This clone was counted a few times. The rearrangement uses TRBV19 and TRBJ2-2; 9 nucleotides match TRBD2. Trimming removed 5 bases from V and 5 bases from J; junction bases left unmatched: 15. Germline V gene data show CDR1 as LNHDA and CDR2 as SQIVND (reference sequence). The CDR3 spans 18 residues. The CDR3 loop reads CASSSRTSATKSTGELFF. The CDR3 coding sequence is TGTGCCAGTAGTTCCCGGACTAGCGCAACGAAGAGTACCGGGGAGCTGTTTTTT.

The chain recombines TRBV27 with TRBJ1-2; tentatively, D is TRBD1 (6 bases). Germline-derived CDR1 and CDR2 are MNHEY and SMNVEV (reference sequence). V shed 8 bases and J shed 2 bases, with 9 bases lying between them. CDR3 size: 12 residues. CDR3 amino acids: CASRGQNYGYTF. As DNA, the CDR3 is TGTGCCAGCCGCGGACAGAACTATGGCTACACCTTC.

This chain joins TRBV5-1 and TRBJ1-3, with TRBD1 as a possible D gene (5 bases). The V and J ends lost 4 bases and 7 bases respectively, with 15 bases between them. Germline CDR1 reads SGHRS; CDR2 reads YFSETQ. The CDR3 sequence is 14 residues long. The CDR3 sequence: CASSLPDSGNTIYF. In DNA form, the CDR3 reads TGCGCCAGCAGCCTCCCCGACAGTGGGAACACCATATATTTT.

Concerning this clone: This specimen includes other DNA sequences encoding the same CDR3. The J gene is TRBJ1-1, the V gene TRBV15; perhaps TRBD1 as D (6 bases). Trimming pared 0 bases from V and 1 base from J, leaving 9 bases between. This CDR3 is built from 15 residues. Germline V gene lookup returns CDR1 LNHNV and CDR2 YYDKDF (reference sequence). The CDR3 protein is CATSRDRGRNTEAFF. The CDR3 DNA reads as TGTGCCACCAGCAGAGACAGGGGACGGAACACTGAAGCTTTCTTT.

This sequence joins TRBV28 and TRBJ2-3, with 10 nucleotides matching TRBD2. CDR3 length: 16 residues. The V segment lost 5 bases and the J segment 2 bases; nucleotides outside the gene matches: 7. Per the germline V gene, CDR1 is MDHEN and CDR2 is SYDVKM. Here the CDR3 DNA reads TGTGCCAGCAGTCCGAGCGGGAGGGCCGTCACAGATACGCAGTATTTT. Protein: CASSPSGRAVTDTQYF.

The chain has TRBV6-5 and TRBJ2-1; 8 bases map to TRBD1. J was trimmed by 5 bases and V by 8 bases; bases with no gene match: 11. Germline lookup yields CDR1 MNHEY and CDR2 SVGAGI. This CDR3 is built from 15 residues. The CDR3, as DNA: TGTGCCAGCGGACTGGACAGGGAAGGTCACAATGAGCAGTTCTTC. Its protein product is CASGLDREGHNEQFF.

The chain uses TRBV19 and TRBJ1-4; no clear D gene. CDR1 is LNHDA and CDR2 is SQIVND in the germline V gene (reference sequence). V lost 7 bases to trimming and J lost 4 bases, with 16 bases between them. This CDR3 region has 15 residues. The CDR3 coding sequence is TGTGCCAGTACCCGACTCGACGGATTTAATGAAAAACTGTTTTTT. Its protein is CASTRLDGFNEKLFF. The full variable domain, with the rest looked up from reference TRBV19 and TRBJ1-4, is DGGITQSPKYLFRKEGQNVTLSCEQNLNHDAMYWYRQDPGQGLRLIYYSQIVNDFQKGDIAEGYSVSREKKESFPLTVTSAQKNPTAFYLCASTRLDGFNEKLFFGSGTQLSVL.

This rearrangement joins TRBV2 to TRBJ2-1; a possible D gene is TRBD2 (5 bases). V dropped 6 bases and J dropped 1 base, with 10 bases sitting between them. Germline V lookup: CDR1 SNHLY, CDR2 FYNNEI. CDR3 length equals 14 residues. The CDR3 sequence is CASRSGESYNEQFF. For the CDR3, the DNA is TGTGCCAGCAGGAGCGGTGAGTCCTACAATGAGCAGTTCTTC.

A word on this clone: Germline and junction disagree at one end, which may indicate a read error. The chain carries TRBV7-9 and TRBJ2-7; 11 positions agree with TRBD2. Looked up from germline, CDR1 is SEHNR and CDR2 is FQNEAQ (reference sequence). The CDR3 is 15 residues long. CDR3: CASSLAGGPTYEQYF. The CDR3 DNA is TGTGCCAGCAGCCTAGCGGGGGGACCTACCTACGAGCAGTACTTC.

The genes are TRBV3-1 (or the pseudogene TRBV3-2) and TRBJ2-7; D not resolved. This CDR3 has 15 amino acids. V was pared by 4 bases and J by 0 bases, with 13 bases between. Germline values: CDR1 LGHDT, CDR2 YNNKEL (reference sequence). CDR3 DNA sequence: TGTGCCAGCAGCCCCGAGCGCATAGGCTCCTACGAGCAGTACTTC. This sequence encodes CASSPERIGSYEQYF.

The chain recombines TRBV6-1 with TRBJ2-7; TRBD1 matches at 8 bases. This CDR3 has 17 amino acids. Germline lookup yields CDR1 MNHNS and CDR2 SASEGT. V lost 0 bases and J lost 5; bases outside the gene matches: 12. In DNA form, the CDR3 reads TGTGCCAGCAGTGAAGCGCCTTGGACAGGGATTGGTAACGAGCAGTACTTC. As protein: CASSEAPWTGIGNEQYF.

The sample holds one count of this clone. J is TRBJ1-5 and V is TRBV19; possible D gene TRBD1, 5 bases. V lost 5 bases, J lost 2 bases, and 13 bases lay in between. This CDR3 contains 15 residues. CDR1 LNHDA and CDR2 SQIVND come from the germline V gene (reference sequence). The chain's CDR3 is CASSLRGRGNQPQHF. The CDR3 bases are TGTGCCAGTAGTCTAAGGGGTCGGGGCAATCAGCCCCAGCATTTT. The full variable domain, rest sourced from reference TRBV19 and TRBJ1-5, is DGGITQSPKYLFRKEGQNVTLSCEQNLNHDAMYWYRQDPGQGLRLIYYSQIVNDFQKGDIAEGYSVSREKKESFPLTVTSAQKNPTAFYLCASSLRGRGNQPQHFGDGTRLSIL.

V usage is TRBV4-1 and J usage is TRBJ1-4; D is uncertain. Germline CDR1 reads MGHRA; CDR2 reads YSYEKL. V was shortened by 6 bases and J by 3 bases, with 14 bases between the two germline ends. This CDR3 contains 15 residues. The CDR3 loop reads CASRFYGNSNEKLFF. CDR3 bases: TGCGCCAGCAGGTTTTATGGTAACTCTAATGAAAAACTGTTTTTT.

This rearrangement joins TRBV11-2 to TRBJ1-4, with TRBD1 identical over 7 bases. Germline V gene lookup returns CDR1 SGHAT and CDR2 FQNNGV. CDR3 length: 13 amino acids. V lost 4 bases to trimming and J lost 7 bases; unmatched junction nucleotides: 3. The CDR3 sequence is CASSYDRVEKLFF. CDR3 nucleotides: TGTGCCAGCAGCTATGACAGGGTTGAAAAACTGTTTTTT.

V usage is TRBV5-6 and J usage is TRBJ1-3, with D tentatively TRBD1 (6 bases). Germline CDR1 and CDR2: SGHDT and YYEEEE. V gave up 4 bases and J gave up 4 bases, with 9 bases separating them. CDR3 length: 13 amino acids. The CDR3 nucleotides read TGTGCCAGCAGCCAGGGGCCGGGAAACACCATATATTTT. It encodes CASSQGPGNTIYF.

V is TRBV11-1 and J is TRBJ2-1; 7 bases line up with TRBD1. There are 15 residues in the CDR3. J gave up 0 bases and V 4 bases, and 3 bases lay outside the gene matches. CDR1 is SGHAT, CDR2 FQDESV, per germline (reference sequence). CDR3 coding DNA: TGTGCCAGCAGCTATGACAGGGACTCCTACAATGAGCAGTTCTTC. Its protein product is CASSYDRDSYNEQFF.

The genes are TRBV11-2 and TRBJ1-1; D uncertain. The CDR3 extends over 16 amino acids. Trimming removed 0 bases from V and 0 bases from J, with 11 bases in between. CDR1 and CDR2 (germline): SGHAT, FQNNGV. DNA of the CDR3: TGTGCCAGCAGCTTAGAGTTGAGCCGCATGAACACTGAAGCTTTCTTT. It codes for CASSLELSRMNTEAFF.

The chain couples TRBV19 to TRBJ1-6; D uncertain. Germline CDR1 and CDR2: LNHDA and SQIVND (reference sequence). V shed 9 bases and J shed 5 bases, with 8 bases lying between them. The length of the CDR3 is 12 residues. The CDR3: CASGMNNSPLHF. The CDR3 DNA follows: TGTGCCAGCGGTATGAATAATTCACCCCTCCACTTT.